The 13 T cell receptor beta chains reported below all come from one sample, sequenced in a study of patients and donors after allogeneic stem cell transplantation. TCRdb reprocessed the RT-PCR reads with MiXCR, giving one entry per CDR3 protein. The table has hundreds of thousands of distinct CDR3 sequences, roughly 16% seen once. The sample comprised blood, either unsorted or a sorted T cell fraction (not recorded which). Receptors originate from a human donor who was either an allogeneic HSCT recipient or a stem cell or donor lymphocyte infusion donor (not recorded which). It is not recorded whose cells these are; they may come from a transplant donor.

The gene calls are TRBV6-1 and TRBJ2-7; 10 bases are a match to TRBD1. Germline CDR1 MNHNS, CDR2 SASEGT. V lost 8 bases, J lost 0 bases, and 13 bases stayed unmatched. The CDR3 consists of 17 residues. The CDR3 protein is CASFPTLDRGASYEQYF. The CDR3 DNA reads as TGTGCCAGCTTCCCTACTCTGGACAGGGGGGCCTCCTACGAGCAGTACTTC.

This chain links TRBV12-3 or TRBV12-4 with TRBJ2-3, with no clear D. The CDR3 spans 17 residues. Trimming cost V 6 bases and J 0 bases, with 19 bases left between them. CDR3 sequence: CASSLRLTLSSTDTQYF. CDR3 in DNA: TGTGCCAGCAGCCTAAGGTTAACCCTCTCTAGCACAGATACGCAGTATTTT.

The chain is built from TRBV20-1 and TRBJ2-7, with D possibly being TRBD1 (5 bases). Germline V gene lookup returns CDR1 DFQATT and CDR2 SNEGSKA (reference sequence). The length of the CDR3 is 14 residues. V lost 1 base to trimming and J lost 2 bases, with 12 bases between them. CDR3 sequence reads: CSARAIQGPYEQYF. For the CDR3, the DNA is TGCAGTGCTAGAGCAATTCAGGGCCCCTACGAGCAGTACTTC.

This clonotype was recorded a few times. V is TRBV2 and J is TRBJ1-2, with D unresolved. Germline V gives CDR1 SNHLY, CDR2 FYNNEI. The CDR3 spans 11 residues. Deletions cut 7 bases from V and 6 bases from J, with 9 bases between. The CDR3 reads CASTPLDGYTF. CDR3 nucleotide sequence: TGTGCCAGCACCCCTTTGGATGGCTACACCTTC.

In its sample, this clonotype was seen a few times. This chain uses TRBV5-1 with TRBJ1-1; 9 positions match TRBD1. The V segment lost 4 bases and the J segment 4 bases; nucleotides outside the gene matches: 5. Germline CDR1 SGHRS, CDR2 YFSETQ. The CDR3 is made up of 14 amino acids. This CDR3 reads CASSPGQGITEAFF. Written as DNA, the CDR3 is TGCGCCAGCAGCCCGGGACAGGGAATCACTGAAGCTTTCTTT. Complete variable domain (other parts from reference TRBV5-1 and TRBJ1-1): KAGVTQTPRYLIKTRGQQVTLSCSPISGHRSVSWYQQTPGQGLQFLFEYFSETQRNKGNFPGRFSGRQFSNSRSEMNVSTLELGDSALYLCASSPGQGITEAFFGQGTRLTVV.

This clonotype was found a few times. This rearrangement joins TRBV12-3 or TRBV12-4 to TRBJ2-3; D is unclear. The CDR3 totals 15 residues. The V end lost 3 bases, the J end lost 2 bases, and 12 bases lay between the germline ends. CDR3 loop: CASSFNGKHTDTQYF. The CDR3 DNA is TGTGCCAGCAGTTTCAACGGTAAACACACAGATACGCAGTATTTT.

V gene TRBV12-5 combines with J gene TRBJ1-2, with D unclear. The CDR3 loop spans 13 amino acids. V dropped 2 bases and J dropped 7 bases, with 11 bases sitting between them. The V gene's germline CDR1 is LGHNT and CDR2 FRNRAP. The CDR3 nucleotides read TGTGCTAGTGGTTTGTGGCCCCGCCGTGGCTACACCTTC. Protein product: CASGLWPRRGYTF.

This clonotype occurred many times. V gene TRBV2 combines with J gene TRBJ1-5, with TRBD1 as a possible D gene (6 bases). CDR1 is SNHLY and CDR2 is FYNNEI in the germline V gene. V was clipped by 5 bases and J by 1 base, with 12 bases between them. The CDR3 covers 15 residues. Here the CDR3 reads CASSPGTRSNQPQHF. The CDR3 DNA is TGTGCCAGCAGTCCCGGGACAAGGAGCAATCAGCCCCAGCATTTT.

The gene calls are TRBV12-3 or TRBV12-4 and TRBJ2-5, with 9 bases matching TRBD1. This CDR3 spans 14 amino acids. With V trimmed by 6 bases and J by 5 bases, 7 bases remained unmatched. CDR3 bases: TGTGCCAGCAGGCCACAGGGGGCGGTTGAGACCCAGTACTTC. Translated, it gives CASRPQGAVETQYF.

Many counts were recorded for this clonotype. The V gene is TRBV7-8, the J gene TRBJ2-2, with D hard to call. The germline V and J ends were trimmed by 4 bases and 1 base, with 7 bases remaining between them. The CDR3 runs to 14 residues. From germline, CDR1 is SGHVS and CDR2 FQNEAQ. CDR3 residues: CASSWGLNTGELFF. The CDR3 nucleotides read TGTGCCAGCAGCTGGGGTTTGAACACCGGGGAGCTGTTTTTT.

The V gene is TRBV6-1, the J gene TRBJ2-4; D may be TRBD2 (6 bases). The germline gives CDR1 MNHNS, CDR2 SASEGT. V was shortened by 7 bases and J by 1 base, with 20 bases between the two germline ends. The CDR3 is made up of 17 amino acids. CDR3 amino acids: CASTPLWGEWAKNIQYF. The CDR3 DNA is TGTGCCAGCACCCCATTGTGGGGGGAGTGGGCCAAAAACATTCAGTACTTC.

This clonotype was observed a single time. The chain links TRBV5-1 to TRBJ2-3; 11 positions agree with TRBD2. The length of the CDR3 is 15 residues. V was clipped by 3 bases and J by 3 bases; unmatched bases: 3. The germline CDR1 and CDR2 sequences are SGHRS and YFSETQ. This chain's CDR3 is CASSWRLAGTDTQYF. CDR3 sequence (DNA): TGCGCCAGCAGCTGGAGACTAGCGGGAACAGATACGCAGTATTTT.

The chain is built from TRBV9 and TRBJ1-2; a weak D match, TRBD1 (6 bases). Germline V gene lookup returns CDR1 SGDLS and CDR2 YYNGEE. This CDR3 is built from 15 residues. The V and J ends lost 3 bases and 5 bases respectively, with 17 bases between them. CDR3 loop: CASSARTVLGYGYTF. The CDR3 region has the DNA TGTGCCAGCAGCGCCCGGACAGTGCTAGGGTATGGCTACACCTTC.